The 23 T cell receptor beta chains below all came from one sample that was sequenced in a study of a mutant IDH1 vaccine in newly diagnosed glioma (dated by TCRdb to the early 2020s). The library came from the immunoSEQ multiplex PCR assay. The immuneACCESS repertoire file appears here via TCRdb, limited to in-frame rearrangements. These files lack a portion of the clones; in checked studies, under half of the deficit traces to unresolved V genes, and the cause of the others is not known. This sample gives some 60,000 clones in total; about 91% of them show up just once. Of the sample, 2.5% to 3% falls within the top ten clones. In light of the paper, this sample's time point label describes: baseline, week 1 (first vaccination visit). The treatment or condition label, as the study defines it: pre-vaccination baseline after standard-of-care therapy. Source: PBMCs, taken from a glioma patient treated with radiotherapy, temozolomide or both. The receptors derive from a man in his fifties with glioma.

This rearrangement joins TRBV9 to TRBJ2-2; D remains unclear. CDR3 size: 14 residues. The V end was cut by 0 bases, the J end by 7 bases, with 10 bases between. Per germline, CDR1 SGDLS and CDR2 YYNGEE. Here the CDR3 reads CASSVAEGRGELFF. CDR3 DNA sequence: TGTGCCAGCAGCGTAGCTGAAGGGCGCGGGGAGCTGTTTTTT.

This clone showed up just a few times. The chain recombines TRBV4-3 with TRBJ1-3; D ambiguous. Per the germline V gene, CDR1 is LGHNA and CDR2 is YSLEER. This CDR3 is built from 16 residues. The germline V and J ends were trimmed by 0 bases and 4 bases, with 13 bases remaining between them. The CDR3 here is CASSQEGNEPGNTIYF. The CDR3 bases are TGCGCCAGCAGCCAAGAGGGAAACGAACCAGGAAACACCATATATTTT.

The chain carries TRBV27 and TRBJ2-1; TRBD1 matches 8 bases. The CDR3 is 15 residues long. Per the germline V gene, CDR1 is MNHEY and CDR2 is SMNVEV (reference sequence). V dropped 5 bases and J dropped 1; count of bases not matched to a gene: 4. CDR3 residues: CASSLRQGSYNEQFF. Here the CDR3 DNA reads TGTGCCAGCAGTCTACGACAGGGGTCCTACAATGAGCAGTTCTTC.

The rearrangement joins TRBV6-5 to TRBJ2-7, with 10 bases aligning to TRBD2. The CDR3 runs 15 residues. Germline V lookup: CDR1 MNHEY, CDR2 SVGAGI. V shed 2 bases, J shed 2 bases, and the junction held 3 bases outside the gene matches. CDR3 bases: TGTGCCAGCAGTTACGTAGCGGGGGGCGCCTACGAGCAGTACTTC. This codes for CASSYVAGGAYEQYF.

CDR3 nucleotides: TGTGCCAGCACCGACTCCGGGCTAGCAGGAGATACGCAGTATTTT. Amino acid sequence: CASTDSGLAGDTQYF. The chain has TRBV7-9 and TRBJ2-3; tentatively, D is TRBD2 (5 bases). V was clipped by 7 bases and J by 5 bases, with 19 bases between them. CDR1 SEHNR and CDR2 FQNEAQ come from the germline V gene (reference sequence). CDR3 size: 15 residues.

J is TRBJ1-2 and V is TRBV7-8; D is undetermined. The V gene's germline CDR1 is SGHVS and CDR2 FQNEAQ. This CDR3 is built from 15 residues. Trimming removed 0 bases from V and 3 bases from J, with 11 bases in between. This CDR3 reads CASSLATRGDYGYTF. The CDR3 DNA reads TGTGCCAGCAGCTTAGCGACGCGTGGGGACTATGGCTACACCTTC.

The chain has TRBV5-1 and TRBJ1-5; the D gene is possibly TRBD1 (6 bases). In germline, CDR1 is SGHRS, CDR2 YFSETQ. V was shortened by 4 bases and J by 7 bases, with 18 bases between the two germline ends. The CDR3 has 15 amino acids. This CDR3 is CASSPSGVSGQPQHF. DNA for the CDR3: TGCGCCAGCAGCCCCTCAGGGGTTTCCGGACAGCCCCAGCATTTT.

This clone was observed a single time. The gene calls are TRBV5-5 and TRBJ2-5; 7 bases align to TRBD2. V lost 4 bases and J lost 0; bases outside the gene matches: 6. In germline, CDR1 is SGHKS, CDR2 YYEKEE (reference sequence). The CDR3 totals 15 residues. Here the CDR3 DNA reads TGTGCCAGCAGCCCGGGACTACAGTACCAAGAGACCCAGTACTTC. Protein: CASSPGLQYQETQYF.

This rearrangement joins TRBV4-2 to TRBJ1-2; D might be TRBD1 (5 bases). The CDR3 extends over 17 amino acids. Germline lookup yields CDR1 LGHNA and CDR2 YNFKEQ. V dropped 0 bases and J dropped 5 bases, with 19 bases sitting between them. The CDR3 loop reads CASSQDELEAGSYGYTF. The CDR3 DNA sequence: TGTGCCAGCAGCCAAGATGAACTAGAGGCAGGGTCGTATGGCTACACCTTC.

The CDR3 DNA is TGTGCCAGTAGTACGGGACAGGGTTGGACCTACGAGCAGTACTTC. Amino acid sequence: CASSTGQGWTYEQYF. The rearrangement joins TRBV19 to TRBJ2-7; 9 nucleotides align to TRBD1. V trimming: 4 bases; J trimming: 2 bases; junction bases outside the gene matches: 6. CDR3 length: 15 residues. Looked up from germline, CDR1 is LNHDA and CDR2 is SQIVND (reference sequence).

The CDR3 loop is CASSFRQGSNSPLHF. The CDR3 bases are TGTGCCAGCAGCTTCAGACAGGGGAGCAATTCACCCCTCCACTTT. J is TRBJ1-6 and V is TRBV7-2, with 8 bases identical to TRBD1. The CDR3 has 15 amino acids. After removal of 3 bases from V and 7 bases from J, the junction contained 5 bases not matched to a gene. Germline CDR1 and CDR2: SGHTA and FQGNSA.

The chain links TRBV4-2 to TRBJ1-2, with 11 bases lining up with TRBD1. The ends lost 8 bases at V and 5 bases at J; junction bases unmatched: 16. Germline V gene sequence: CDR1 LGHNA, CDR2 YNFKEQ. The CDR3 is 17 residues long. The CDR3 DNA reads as TGTGCCAGCCAAGCACGGGGGACAGGGGGTCGCCCGTATGGCTACACCTTC. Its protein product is CASQARGTGGRPYGYTF.

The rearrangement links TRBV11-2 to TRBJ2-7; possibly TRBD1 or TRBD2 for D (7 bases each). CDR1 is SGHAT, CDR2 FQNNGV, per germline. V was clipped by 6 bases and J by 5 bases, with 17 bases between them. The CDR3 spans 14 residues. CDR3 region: CASRGGGRVHEQYF. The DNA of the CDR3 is TGTGCCAGCAGAGGGGGCGGGAGAGTGCACGAGCAGTACTTC. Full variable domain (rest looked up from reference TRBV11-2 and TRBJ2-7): EAGVAQSPRYKIIEKRQSVAFWCNPISGHATLYWYQQILGQGPKLLIQFQNNGVVDDSQLPKDRFSAERLKGVDSTLKIQPAKLEDSAVYLCASRGGGRVHEQYFGPGTRLTVT.

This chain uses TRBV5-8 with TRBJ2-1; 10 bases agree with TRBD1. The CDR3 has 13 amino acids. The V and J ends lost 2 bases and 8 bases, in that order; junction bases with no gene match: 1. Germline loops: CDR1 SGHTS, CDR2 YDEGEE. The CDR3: CASSFGQGDEQFF. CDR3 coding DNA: TGTGCCAGCAGCTTCGGACAGGGGGATGAGCAGTTCTTC. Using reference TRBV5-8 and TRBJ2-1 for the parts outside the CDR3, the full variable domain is EAGVTQSPTHLIKTRGQQATLRCSPISGHTSVYWYQQALGLGLQFLLWYDEGEERNRGNFPPRFSGRQFPNYSSELNVNALELEDSALYLCASSFGQGDEQFFGPGTRLTVL.

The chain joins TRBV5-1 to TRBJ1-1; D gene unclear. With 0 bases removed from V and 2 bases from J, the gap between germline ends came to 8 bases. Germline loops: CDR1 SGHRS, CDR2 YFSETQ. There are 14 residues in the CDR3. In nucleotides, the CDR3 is TGCGCCAGCAGCTTGGGGGGAGCTAACACTGAAGCTTTCTTT. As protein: CASSLGGANTEAFF.

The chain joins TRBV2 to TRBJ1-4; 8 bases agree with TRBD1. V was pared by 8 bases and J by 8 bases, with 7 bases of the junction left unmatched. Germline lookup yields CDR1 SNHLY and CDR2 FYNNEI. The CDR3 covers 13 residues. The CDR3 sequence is CASGGQAMEKLFF. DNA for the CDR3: TGTGCCAGCGGGGGACAGGCGATGGAAAAACTGTTTTTT.

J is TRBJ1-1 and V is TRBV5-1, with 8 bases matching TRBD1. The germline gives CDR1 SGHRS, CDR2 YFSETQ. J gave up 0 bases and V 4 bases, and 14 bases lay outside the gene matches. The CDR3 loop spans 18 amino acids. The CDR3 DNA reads TGCGCCAGCAGCCCAGACCCTGGCAGGGGGCCCATGAACACTGAAGCTTTCTTT. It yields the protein CASSPDPGRGPMNTEAFF.

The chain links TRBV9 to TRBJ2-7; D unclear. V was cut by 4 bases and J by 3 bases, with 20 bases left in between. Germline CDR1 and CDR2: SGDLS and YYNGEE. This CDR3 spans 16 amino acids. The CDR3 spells CASSPNMVADYYEQYF. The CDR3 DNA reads TGTGCCAGCAGCCCCAACATGGTAGCTGATTACTACGAGCAGTACTTC.

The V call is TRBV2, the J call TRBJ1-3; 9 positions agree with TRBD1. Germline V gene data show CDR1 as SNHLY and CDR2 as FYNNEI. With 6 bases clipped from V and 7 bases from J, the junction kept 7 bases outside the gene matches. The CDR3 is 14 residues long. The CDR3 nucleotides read TGTGCCAGCAGGGGACAGGGTACACGGAACACCATATATTTT. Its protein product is CASRGQGTRNTIYF.

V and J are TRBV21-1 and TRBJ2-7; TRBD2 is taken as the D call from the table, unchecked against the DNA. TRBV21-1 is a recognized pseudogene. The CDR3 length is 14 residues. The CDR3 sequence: CASSVRALSYEQYF. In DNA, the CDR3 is TGTGCCAGCAGCGTGAGAGCCCTCTCCTACGAGCAGTACTTC.

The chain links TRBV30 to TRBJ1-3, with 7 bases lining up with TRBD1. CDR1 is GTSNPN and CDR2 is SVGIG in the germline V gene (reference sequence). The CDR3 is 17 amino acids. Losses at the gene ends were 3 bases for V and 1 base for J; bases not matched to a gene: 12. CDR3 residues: CAWRKSGTAISGNTIYF. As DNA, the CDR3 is TGTGCCTGGAGAAAGTCCGGGACAGCTATATCTGGAAACACCATATATTTT. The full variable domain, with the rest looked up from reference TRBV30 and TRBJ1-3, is SQTIHQWPATLVQPVGSPLSLECTVEGTSNPNLYWYRQAAGRGLQLLFYSVGIGQISSEVPQNLSASRPQDRQFILSSKKLLLSDSGFYLCAWRKSGTAISGNTIYFGEGSWLTVV.

DNA for the CDR3: TGCGCCAGCAGCCCGAGTTGGGGGAACACTGAAGCTTTCTTT. Encoded protein: CASSPSWGNTEAFF. J is TRBJ1-1 and V is TRBV5-1; D gene ambiguous. The CDR3 is 14 residues long. Germline V gene sequence: CDR1 SGHRS, CDR2 YFSETQ. Trimming pared 4 bases from V and 1 base from J, leaving 11 bases between.

The DNA of the CDR3 is TGTGCCAGCAGCTTGGATGCGGGCCGGACTAGCACAGATACGCAGTATTTT. It specifies CASSLDAGRTSTDTQYF. The gene calls are TRBV5-4 and TRBJ2-3, with D possibly TRBD2 on 5 matching bases. The CDR3 runs 17 residues. V was shortened by 0 bases and J by 0 bases, with 14 bases between the two germline ends. Germline CDR1 SGHNT, CDR2 YYREEE (reference sequence).